This T cell receptor (beta chain) was documented in a study of regulatory T cells in long-lasting Graves disease. In the study overall: Prior antithyroid drug treatment in newly diagnosed Graves' patients lasted under 3 months.

CDR1 is DFQATT, CDR2 SNEGSKA, per germline (reference sequence). The CDR3 is 14 amino acids. With V trimmed by 6 bases and J by 6 bases, 6 bases remained unmatched. Time point denoted: newly diagnosed GD, antithyroid drugs for less than 3 months. The TCR library was made from RNA extracted from PBMCs. Building of the TCR beta libraries involved iRepertoire HTBI primers and Arm-PCR of CDR3 regions. Via MiXCR, TCRdb re-called the multiplex PCR reads, giving one row per CDR3 protein. The table has about 240,000 distinct CDR3 sequences, 20% seen once. This chain connects TRBV20-1 to TRBJ1-6; 9 nucleotides agree with TRBD1. This sequence was found in a female donor with Graves disease. The material was peripheral blood mononuclear cells (PBMCs), obtained at new diagnosis, from a patient treated with antithyroid drugs. The chain's CDR3 is CSAPGQGINSPLHF. Written as DNA, the CDR3 is TGCAGTGCCCCCGGACAGGGGATTAATTCACCCCTCCACTTT.